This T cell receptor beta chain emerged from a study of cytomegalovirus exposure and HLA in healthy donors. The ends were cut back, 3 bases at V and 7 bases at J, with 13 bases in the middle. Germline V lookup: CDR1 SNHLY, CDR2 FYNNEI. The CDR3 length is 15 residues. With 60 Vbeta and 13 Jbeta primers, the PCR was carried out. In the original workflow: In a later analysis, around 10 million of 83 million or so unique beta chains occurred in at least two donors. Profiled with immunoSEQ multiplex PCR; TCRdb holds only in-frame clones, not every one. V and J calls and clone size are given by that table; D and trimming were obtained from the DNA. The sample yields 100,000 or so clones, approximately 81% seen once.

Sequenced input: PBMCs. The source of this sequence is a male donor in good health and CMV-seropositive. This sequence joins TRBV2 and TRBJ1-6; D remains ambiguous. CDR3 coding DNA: TGTGCCAGCAGTGACGGCAGGCCAATGAATTCACCCCTCCACTTT. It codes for CASSDGRPMNSPLHF.